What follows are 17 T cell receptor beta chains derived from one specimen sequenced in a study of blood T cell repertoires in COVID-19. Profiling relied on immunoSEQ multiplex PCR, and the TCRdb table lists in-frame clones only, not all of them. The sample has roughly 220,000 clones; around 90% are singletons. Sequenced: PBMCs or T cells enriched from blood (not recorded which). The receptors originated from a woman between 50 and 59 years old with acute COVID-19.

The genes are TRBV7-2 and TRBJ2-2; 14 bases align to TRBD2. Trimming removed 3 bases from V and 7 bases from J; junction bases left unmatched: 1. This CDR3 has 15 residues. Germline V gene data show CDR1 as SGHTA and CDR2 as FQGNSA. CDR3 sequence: CASSLGTSGSGELFF. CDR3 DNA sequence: TGTGCCAGCAGCTTGGGGACTAGCGGGAGCGGGGAGCTGTTTTTT.

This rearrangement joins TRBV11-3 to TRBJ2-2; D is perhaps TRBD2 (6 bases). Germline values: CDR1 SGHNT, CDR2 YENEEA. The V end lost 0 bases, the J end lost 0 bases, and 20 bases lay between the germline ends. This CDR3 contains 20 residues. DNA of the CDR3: TGTGCCAGCAGCTTAGATCGTTTTGGGACTCACAACTCGAACACCGGGGAGCTGTTTTTT. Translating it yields CASSLDRFGTHNSNTGELFF. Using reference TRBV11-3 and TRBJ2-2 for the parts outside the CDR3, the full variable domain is EAGVVQSPRYKIIEKKQPVAFWCNPISGHNTLYWYLQNLGQGPELLIRYENEEAVDDSQLPKDRFSAERLKGVDSTLKIQPAELGDSAVYLCASSLDRFGTHNSNTGELFFGEGSRLTVL.

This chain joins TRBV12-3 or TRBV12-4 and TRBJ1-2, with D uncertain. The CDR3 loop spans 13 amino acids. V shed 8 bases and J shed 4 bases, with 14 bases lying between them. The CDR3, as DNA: TGTGCCAGCTGTACTAGGACGGCCTATGGCTACACCTTC. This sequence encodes CASCTRTAYGYTF.

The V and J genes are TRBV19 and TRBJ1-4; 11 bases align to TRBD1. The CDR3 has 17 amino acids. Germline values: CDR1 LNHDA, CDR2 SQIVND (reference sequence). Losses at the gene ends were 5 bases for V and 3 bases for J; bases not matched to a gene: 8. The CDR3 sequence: CASSPRDRGVSNEKLFF. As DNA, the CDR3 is TGTGCCAGTAGTCCCCGGGACAGGGGGGTCTCTAATGAAAAACTGTTTTTT.

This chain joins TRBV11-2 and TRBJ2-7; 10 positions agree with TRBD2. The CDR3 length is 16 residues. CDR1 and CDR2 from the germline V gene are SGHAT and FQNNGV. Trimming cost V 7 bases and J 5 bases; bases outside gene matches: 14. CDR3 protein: CASNQGISGRAHEQYF. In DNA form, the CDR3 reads TGTGCCAGCAACCAGGGGATCAGCGGGAGGGCCCACGAGCAGTACTTC.

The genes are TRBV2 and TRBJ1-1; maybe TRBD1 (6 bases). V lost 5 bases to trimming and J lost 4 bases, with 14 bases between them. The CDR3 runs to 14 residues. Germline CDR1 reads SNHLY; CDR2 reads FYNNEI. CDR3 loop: CASSPNRAGTEAFF. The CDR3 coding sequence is TGTGCCAGCAGTCCGAACAGGGCTGGCACTGAAGCTTTCTTT.

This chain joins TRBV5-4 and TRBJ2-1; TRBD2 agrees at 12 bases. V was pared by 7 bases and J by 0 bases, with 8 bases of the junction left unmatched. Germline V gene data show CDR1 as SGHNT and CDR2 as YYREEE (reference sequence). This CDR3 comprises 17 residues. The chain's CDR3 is CASRLAGDSFSYNEQFF. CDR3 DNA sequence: TGTGCCAGCCGACTAGCGGGAGACTCTTTCTCCTACAATGAGCAGTTCTTC. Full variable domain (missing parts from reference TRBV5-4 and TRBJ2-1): ETGVTQSPTHLIKTRGQQVTLRCSSQSGHNTVSWYQQALGQGPQFIFQYYREEENGRGNFPPRFSGLQFPNYSSELNVNALELDDSALYLCASRLAGDSFSYNEQFFGPGTRLTVL.

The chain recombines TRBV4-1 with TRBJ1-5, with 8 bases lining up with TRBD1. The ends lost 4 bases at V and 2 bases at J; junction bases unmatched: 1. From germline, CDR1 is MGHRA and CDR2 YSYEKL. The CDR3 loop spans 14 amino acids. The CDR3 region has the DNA TGCGCCAGCAGCCCGGACAGGGGCAATCAGCCCCAGCATTTT. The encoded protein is CASSPDRGNQPQHF.

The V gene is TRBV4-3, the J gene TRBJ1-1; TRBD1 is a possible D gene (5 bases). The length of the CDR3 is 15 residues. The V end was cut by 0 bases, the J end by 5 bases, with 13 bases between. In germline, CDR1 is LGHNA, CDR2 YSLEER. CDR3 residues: CASSQDMTVRTEAFF. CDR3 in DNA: TGCGCCAGCAGCCAAGATATGACAGTGAGAACTGAAGCTTTCTTT.

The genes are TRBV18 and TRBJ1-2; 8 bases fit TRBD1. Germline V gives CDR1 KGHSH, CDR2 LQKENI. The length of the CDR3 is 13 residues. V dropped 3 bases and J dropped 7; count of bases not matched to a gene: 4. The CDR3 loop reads CASSPDREGGYTF. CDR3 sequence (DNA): TGTGCCAGCTCACCGGACAGGGAGGGTGGCTACACCTTC.

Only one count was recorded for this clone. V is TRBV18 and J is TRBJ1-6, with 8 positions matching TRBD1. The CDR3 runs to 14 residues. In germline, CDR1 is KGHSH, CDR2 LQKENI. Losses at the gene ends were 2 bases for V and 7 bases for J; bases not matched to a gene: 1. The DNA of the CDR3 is TGTGCCAGCTCACCAAGGACAGGGAATTCACCCCTCCACTTT. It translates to CASSPRTGNSPLHF. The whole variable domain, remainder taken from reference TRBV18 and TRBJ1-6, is NAGVMQNPRHLVRRRGQEARLRCSPMKGHSHVYWYRQLPEEGLKFMVYLQKENIIDESGMPKERFSAEFPKEGPSILRIQQVVRGDSAAYFCASSPRTGNSPLHFGNGTRLTVT.

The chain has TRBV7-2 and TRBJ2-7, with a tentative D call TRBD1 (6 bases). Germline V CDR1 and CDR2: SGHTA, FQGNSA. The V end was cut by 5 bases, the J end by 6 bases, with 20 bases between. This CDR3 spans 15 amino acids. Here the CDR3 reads CASSPPAVGGREQYF. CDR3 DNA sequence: TGTGCCAGCAGCCCCCCTGCTGTAGGGGGTCGCGAGCAGTACTTC.

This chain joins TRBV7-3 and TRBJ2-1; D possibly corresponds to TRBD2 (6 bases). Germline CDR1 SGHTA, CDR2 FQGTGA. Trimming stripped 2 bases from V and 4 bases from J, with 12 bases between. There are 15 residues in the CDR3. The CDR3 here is CASSLQSGYYNEQFF. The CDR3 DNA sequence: TGTGCCAGCAGCTTACAGAGCGGGTATTACAATGAGCAGTTCTTC.

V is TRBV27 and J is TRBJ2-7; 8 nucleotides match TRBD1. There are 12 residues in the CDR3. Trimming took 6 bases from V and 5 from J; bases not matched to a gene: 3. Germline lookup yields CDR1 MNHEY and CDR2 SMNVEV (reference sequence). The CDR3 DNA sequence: TGTGCCAGCAGCCAGACAGGGGACGAGCAGTACTTC. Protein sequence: CASSQTGDEQYF.

The CDR3 here is CASRDEPANYGYTF. CDR3 DNA sequence: TGTGCCAGCAGAGATGAACCAGCTAACTATGGCTACACCTTC. J is TRBJ1-2 and V is TRBV2; D gene unclear. This CDR3 has 14 amino acids. CDR1 and CDR2 (germline): SNHLY, FYNNEI. Trimming pared 6 bases from V and 0 bases from J, leaving 11 bases between.

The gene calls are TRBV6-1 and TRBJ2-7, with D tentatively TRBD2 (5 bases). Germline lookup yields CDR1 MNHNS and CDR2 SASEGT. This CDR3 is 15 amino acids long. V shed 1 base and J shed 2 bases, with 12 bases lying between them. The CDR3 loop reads CASSEGWKLAYEQYF. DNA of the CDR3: TGTGCCAGCAGTGAAGGTTGGAAACTAGCCTACGAGCAGTACTTC.

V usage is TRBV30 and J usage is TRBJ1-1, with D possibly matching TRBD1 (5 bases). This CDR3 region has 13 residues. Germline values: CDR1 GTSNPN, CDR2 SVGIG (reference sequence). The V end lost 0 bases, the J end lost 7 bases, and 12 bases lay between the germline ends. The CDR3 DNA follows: TGTGCCTGGAGTGTAGATAGGGGCCGTGAAGCTTTCTTT. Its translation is CAWSVDRGREAFF. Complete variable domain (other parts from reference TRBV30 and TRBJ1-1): SQTIHQWPATLVQPVGSPLSLECTVEGTSNPNLYWYRQAAGRGLQLLFYSVGIGQISSEVPQNLSASRPQDRQFILSSKKLLLSDSGFYLCAWSVDRGREAFFGQGTRLTVV.